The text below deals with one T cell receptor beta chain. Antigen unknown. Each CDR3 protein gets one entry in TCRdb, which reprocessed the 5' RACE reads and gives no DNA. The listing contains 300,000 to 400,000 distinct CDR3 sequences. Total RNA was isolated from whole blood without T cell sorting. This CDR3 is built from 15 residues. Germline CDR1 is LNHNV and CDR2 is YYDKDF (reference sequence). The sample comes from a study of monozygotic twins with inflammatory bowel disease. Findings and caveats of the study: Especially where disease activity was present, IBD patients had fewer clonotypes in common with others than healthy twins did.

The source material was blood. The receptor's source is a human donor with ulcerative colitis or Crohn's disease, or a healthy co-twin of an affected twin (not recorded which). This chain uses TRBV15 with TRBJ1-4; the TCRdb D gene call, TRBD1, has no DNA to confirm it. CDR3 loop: CATSRESGRDEKLFF.